This TCR beta chain was captured by sequencing in a study of Graves' ophthalmopathy and Graves' hyperthyroidism. TCR beta CDR3 regions were amplified from RNA transcripts. First-round RT-PCR relied on HTBI primers, and a second-round multiplex PCR came next. TCRdb recomputed calls from the multiplex PCR reads with MiXCR, one row per CDR3 protein. Here the sample spans over a million distinct CDR3 sequences, 35% to 45% being singletons. Germline CDR1 and CDR2: SGHRS and YFSETQ. CDR3 size: 15 residues. The J segment lost 0 bases and the V segment lost 4 bases, leaving 3 bases of the junction unmatched. The V call is TRBV5-1, the J call TRBJ2-5; 10 bases are a match to TRBD2. Sequenced: peripheral blood or thyroid tissue (not recorded which). This receptor was obtained from an adult man with Graves' hyperthyroidism. The chain's CDR3 is CASSTTSGYQETQYF. CDR3 bases: TGCGCCAGCAGCACGACTAGCGGGTACCAAGAGACCCAGTACTTC.